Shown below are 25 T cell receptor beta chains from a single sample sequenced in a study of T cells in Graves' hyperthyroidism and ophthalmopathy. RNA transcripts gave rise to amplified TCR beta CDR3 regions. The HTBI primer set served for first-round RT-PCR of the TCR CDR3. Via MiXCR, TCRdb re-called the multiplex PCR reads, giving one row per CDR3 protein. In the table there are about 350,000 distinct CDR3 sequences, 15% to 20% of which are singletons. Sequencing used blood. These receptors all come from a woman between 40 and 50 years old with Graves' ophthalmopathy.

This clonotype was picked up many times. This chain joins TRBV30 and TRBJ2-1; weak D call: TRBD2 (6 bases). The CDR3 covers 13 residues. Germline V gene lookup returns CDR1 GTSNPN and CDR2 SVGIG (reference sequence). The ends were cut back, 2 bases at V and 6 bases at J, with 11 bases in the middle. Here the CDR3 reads CAWSPGGLNEQFF. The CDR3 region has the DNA TGTGCCTGGAGTCCTGGGGGACTCAATGAGCAGTTCTTC.

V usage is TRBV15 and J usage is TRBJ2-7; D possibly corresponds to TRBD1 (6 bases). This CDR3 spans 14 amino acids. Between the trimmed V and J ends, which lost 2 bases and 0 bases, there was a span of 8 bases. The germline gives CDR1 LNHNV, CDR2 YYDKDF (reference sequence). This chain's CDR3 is CATSRTGSSYEQYF. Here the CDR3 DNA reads TGTGCCACCAGCAGAACAGGGAGCTCCTACGAGCAGTACTTC.

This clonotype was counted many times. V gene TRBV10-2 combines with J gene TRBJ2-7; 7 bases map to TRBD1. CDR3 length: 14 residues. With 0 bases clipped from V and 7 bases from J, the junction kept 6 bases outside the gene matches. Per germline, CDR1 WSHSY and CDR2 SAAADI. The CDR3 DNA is TGCGCCAGCAGTGAGTCTAAGGGGGCCGTTGAGCAGTACTTC. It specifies CASSESKGAVEQYF.

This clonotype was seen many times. This CDR3 is CASSTSSGNTIYF. The CDR3 DNA is TGTGCCAGCAGTACTAGCTCTGGAAACACCATATATTTT. The rearrangement joins TRBV2 to TRBJ1-3, with D unclear. CDR1 and CDR2 (germline): SNHLY, FYNNEI. This CDR3 spans 13 amino acids. Trimming left V 5 bases short and J 0 bases short, with 5 bases between.

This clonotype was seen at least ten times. The chain's CDR3 is CASSFTGYEQYF. The CDR3 region has the DNA TGTGCCAGCAGCTTTACAGGCTACGAGCAGTACTTC. The chain combines TRBV6-2 or TRBV6-3 with TRBJ2-7, with D perhaps matching TRBD1 (5 bases). Deletions cut 6 bases from V and 3 bases from J, with 9 bases between. The CDR3 has 12 residues. In germline, CDR1 is MNHEY, CDR2 SVGEGT.

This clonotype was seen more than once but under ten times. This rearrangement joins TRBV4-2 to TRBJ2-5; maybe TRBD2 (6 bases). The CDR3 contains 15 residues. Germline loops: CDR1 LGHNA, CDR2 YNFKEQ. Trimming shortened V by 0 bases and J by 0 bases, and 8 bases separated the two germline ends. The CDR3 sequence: CASSQDWTNQETQYF. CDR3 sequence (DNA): TGTGCCAGCAGCCAAGATTGGACTAACCAAGAGACCCAGTACTTC.

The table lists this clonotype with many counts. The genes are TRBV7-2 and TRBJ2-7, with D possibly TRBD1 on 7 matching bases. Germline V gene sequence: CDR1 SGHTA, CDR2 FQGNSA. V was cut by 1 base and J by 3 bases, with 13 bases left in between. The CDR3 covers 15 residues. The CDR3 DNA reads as TGTGCCAGCAGCTTAGGTGGGCAGGGGGGCTACGAGCAGTACTTC. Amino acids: CASSLGGQGGYEQYF. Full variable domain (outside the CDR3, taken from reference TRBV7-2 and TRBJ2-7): GAGVSQSPSNKVTEKGKDVELRCDPISGHTALYWYRQSLGQGLEFLIYFQGNSAPDKSGLPSDRFSAERTGGSVSTLTIQRTQQEDSAVYLCASSLGGQGGYEQYFGPGTRLTVT.

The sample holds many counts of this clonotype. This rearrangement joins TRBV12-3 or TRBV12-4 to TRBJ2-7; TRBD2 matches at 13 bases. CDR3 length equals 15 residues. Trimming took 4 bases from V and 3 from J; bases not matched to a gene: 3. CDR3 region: CASSSGLAGVYEQYF. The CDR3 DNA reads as TGTGCCAGCAGTTCTGGACTAGCGGGAGTCTACGAGCAGTACTTC.

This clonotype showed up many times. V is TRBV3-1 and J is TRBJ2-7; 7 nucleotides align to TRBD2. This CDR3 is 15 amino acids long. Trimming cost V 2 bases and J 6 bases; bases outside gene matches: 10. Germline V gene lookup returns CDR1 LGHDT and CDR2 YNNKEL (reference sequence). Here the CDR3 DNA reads TGTGCCAGCAGCCAACTAGCGGTGGGGCTCGTCGAGCAGTACTTC. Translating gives CASSQLAVGLVEQYF.

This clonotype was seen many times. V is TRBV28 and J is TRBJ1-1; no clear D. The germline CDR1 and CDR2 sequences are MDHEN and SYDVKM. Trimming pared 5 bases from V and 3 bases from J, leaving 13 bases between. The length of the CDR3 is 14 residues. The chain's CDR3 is CASSTTDPDTEAFF. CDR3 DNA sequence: TGTGCCAGCAGTACAACCGATCCCGACACTGAAGCTTTCTTT.

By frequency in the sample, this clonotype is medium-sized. The CDR3 spells CASSPTVSTEAFF. The CDR3 bases are TGTGCCAGCAGTCCAACAGTGAGCACTGAAGCTTTCTTT. This chain joins TRBV2 and TRBJ1-1; D uncertain. CDR3 size: 13 residues. V lost 5 bases to trimming and J lost 4 bases, with 11 bases between them. Germline V CDR1 and CDR2: SNHLY, FYNNEI.

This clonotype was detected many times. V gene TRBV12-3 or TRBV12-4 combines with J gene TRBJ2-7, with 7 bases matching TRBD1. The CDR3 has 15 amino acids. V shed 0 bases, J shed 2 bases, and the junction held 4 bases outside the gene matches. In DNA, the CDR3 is TGTGCCAGCAGTTTAGCGGGGCAGGGGGCCTACGAGCAGTACTTC. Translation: CASSLAGQGAYEQYF.

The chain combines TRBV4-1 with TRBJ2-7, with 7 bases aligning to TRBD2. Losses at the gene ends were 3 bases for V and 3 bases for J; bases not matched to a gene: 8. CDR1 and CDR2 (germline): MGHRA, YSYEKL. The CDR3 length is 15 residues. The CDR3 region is CASSHPPSGNYEQYF. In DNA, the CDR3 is TGCGCCAGCAGCCATCCGCCTAGCGGAAACTACGAGCAGTACTTC.

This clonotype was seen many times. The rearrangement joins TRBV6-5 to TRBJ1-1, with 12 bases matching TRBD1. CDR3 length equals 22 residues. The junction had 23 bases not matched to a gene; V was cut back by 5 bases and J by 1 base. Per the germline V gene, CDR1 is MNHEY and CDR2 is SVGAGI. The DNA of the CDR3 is TGTGCCAGCAGTATCAATACCCGGGACAGGGGGCGGTGGGACGGTGGGAACACTGAAGCTTTCTTT. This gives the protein CASSINTRDRGRWDGGNTEAFF.

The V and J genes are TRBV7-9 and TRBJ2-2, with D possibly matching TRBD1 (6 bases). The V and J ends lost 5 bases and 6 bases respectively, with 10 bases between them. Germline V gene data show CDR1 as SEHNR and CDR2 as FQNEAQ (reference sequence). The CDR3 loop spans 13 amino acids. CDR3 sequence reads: CASSLWTAGELFF. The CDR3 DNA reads TGTGCCAGCAGCCTATGGACAGCCGGGGAGCTGTTTTTT.

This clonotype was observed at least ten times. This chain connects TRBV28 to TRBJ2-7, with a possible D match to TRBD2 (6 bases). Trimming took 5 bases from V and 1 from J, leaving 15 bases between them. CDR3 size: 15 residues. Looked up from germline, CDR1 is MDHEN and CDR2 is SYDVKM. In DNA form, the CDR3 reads TGTGCCAGCAGTCCGGCGGGGTGGAGATCCTACGAGCAGTACTTC. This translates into CASSPAGWRSYEQYF.

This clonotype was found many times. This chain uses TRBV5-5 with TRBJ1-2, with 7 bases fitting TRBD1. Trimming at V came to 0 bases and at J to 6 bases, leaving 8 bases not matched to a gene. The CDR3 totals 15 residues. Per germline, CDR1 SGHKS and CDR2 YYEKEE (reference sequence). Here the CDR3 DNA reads TGTGCCAGCAGCTTGGCGGGACAGTACTTCAATGGCTACACCTTC. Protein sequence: CASSLAGQYFNGYTF.

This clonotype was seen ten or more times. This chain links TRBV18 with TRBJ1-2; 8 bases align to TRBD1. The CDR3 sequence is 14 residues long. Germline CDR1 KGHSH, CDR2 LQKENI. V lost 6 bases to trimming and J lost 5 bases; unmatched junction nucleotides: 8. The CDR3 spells CASSRDRREYGYTF. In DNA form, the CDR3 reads TGTGCCAGCTCCCGGGACAGGAGAGAGTATGGCTACACCTTC.

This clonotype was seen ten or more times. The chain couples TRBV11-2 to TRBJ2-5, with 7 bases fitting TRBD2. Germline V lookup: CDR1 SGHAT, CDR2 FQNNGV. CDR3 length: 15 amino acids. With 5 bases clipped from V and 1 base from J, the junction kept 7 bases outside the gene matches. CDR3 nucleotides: TGTGCCAGCAGCCAGTCTAGCGGACTCCAAGAGACCCAGTACTTC. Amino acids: CASSQSSGLQETQYF.

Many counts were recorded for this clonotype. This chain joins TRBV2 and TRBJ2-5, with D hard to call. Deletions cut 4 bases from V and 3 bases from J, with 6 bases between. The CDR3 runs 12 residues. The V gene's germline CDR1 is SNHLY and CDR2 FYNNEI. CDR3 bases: TGTGCCAGCAGTGGGGCTGAAGAGACCCAGTACTTC. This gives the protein CASSGAEETQYF.

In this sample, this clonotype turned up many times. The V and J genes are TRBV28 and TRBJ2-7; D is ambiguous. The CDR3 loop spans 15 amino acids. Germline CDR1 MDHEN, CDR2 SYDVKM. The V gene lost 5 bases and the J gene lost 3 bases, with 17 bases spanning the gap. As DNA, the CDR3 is TGTGCCAGCAGTCTCGATTCGCAACGCTACTACGAGCAGTACTTC. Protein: CASSLDSQRYYEQYF.

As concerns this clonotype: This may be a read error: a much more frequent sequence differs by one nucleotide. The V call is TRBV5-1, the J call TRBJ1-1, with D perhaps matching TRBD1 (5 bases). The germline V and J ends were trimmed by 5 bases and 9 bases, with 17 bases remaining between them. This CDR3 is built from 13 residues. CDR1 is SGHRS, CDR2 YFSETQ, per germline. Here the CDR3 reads CASRGRVRDQAFF. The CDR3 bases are TGCGCCAGCAGGGGCCGGGTCAGGGATCAAGCTTTCTTT.

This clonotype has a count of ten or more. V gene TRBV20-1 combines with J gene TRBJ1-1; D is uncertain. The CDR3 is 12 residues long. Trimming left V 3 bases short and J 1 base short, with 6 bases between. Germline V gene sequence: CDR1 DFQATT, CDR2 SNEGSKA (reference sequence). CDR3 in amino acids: CSAREGNTEAFF. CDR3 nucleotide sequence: TGCAGTGCTAGGGAGGGGAACACTGAAGCTTTCTTT.

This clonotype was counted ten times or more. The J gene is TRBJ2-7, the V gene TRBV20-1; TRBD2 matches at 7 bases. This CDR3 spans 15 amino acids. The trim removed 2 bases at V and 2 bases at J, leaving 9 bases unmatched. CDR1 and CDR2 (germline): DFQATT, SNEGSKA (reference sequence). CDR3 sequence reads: CSARYQSGNPYEQYF. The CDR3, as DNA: TGCAGTGCTAGATACCAGAGCGGGAACCCCTACGAGCAGTACTTC.

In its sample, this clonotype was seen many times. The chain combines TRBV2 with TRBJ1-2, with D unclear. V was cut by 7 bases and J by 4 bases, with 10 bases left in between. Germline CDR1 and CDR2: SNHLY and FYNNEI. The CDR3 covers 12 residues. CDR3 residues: CASIQTSYGYTF. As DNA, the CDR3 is TGTGCCAGCATCCAGACTAGCTATGGCTACACCTTC.